Listed below are T cell receptor beta chains from one sample, sequenced in a study of control samples from healthy donors and cancer patients. The assay was immunoSEQ multiplex PCR, and TCRdb's table has in-frame clones only and misses some. The sample contains about 130,000 clones, approximately 90% of which appear only once. The sample consisted of blood. These receptors were taken from a man between 45 and 60 years old in good health. CDR3s include the opening cysteine and the closing phenylalanine or tryptophan. A D gene is named only where the DNA matches it firmly. Where a row states a size, it is once, few, many or the class of an expanded clone; other rows omit it.

V: TRBV5-6; J: TRBJ2-2; size: -; D: -; DNA: TGTGCCAGCAGCGATAATAAGGGGTCCGGGGAGCTGTTTTTT; CDR3: CASSDNKGSGELFF
V: TRBV28; J: TRBJ1-3; size: -; D: -; DNA: TGTGCCAGCAGTTTATTACTTACTGAGAGCTCTGGAAACACCATATATTTT; CDR3: CASSLLLTESSGNTIYF
V: TRBV19; J: TRBJ1-6; size: -; D: -; DNA: TGTGCCAGTAGTATTAAGAGTGGTTCACCCCTCCACTTT; CDR3: CASSIKSGSPLHF
V: TRBV23-1; J: TRBJ2-3; size: -; D: -; DNA: TGCGCCAGCAGTCAATCACCCCAGGGACTGAGCACAGATACGCAGTATTTT; CDR3: CASSQSPQGLSTDTQYF
V: TRBV2; J: TRBJ1-1; size: -; D: -; DNA: TGTGCCAGCAGACCAGGGGAGAACACTGAAGCTTTCTTT; CDR3: CASRPGENTEAFF
V: TRBV6-5; J: TRBJ2-7; size: -; D: TRBD1; DNA: TGTGCCAGCACTGGCTCCGGGACAGGGGCCTACGAGCAGTACTTC; CDR3: CASTGSGTGAYEQYF
V: TRBV5-1; J: TRBJ2-5; size: -; D: -; DNA: TGCGCCAGCAGCCGTCGTAGCGGAGAGCAAGAGACCCAGTACTTC; CDR3: CASSRRSGEQETQYF
V: TRBV7-9; J: TRBJ1-2; size: -; D: -; DNA: TGTGCCAGCAGCTTAGGGTCAGGGGATCCCTATGGCTACACCTTC; CDR3: CASSLGSGDPYGYTF
V: TRBV12-3/TRBV12-4; J: TRBJ1-2; size: -; D: -; DNA: TGTGCCAGCAGTCCCTTTCTTATCTATGGCTACACCTTC; CDR3: CASSPFLIYGYTF
V: TRBV2; J: TRBJ2-3; size: -; D: TRBD2; DNA: TGTGCCAGAAACGGGCGGGGGGGCACAGATACGCAGTATTTT; CDR3: CARNGRGGTDTQYF
V: TRBV7-7; J: TRBJ2-2; size: -; D: TRBD1; DNA: TGTGCCAGCAGCCGGGACAGGGGCAACACCGGGGAGCTGTTTTTT; CDR3: CASSRDRGNTGELFF
V: TRBV7-9; J: TRBJ2-7; size: few; D: TRBD2; DNA: TGTGCCAGCAGCTTGGCGGCTAGCGGGGGTTTAGGTTACGAGCAGTACTTC; CDR3: CASSLAASGGLGYEQYF
V: TRBV11-2; J: TRBJ2-2; size: -; D: TRBD1; DNA: TGTGCCAGCACACATGACAGGGGTTTCACCGGGGAGCTGTTTTTT; CDR3: CASTHDRGFTGELFF
V: TRBV9; J: TRBJ1-1; size: once; D: -; DNA: TGTGCCAGCAGTGAACAGGTGGCGAACACTGAAGCTTTCTTT; CDR3: CASSEQVANTEAFF
V: TRBV10-3; J: TRBJ1-2; size: -; D: -; DNA: TGTGCCATCAGTGAGCCCCCGGGGGGGGGCAACTATGGCTACACCTTC; CDR3: CAISEPPGGGNYGYTF
V: TRBV7-6; J: TRBJ2-1; size: once; D: -; DNA: TGTGCCAGCACCCTAAGGTGGGGGGGGGCCGAAGCTGAGCAGTTCTTC; CDR3: CASTLRWGGAEAEQFF
V: TRBV6-5; J: TRBJ1-5; size: -; D: -; DNA: TGTGCCAGCAGTTATGCAGGGAATAGCAATCAGCCCCAGCATTTT; CDR3: CASSYAGNSNQPQHF
V: TRBV5-6; J: TRBJ2-7; size: -; D: -; DNA: TGTGCCAGCAGCTTCGGGACCGGCTACTACGAGCAGTACTTC; CDR3: CASSFGTGYYEQYF